Below, 29 T cell receptor beta chains from the same sample are listed, as sequenced in a study of T-cell reconstitution after alpha-beta-depleted transplantation in children. Molecular barcoding with unique molecular identifiers was used for the TCRbeta library. In TCRdb, the PCR reads were re-called with MiXCR into one record per CDR3 protein. The table records fewer than 350,000 distinct CDR3 sequences, 9.5% to 13% of them present only once. The material was peripheral blood, obtained 180 days after TCRalphabeta/CD19-depleted stem cell transplant. These receptors all come from a male patient under 10 years old who had a stem cell transplant for chronic granulomatous disease, so the T cells may come from the graft donor.

This clonotype has ten or more counts. The chain couples TRBV7-9 to TRBJ2-3, with 10 bases lining up with TRBD2. The CDR3 has 16 residues. V dropped 2 bases and J dropped 3; count of bases not matched to a gene: 5. From germline, CDR1 is SEHNR and CDR2 FQNEAQ (reference sequence). The CDR3 region is CASSLSLAGRTDTQYF. The CDR3 region has the DNA TGTGCCAGCAGCTTATCACTAGCGGGACGTACAGATACGCAGTATTTT.

This clonotype was detected ten times or more. The chain employs TRBV28 and TRBJ2-1; 8 nucleotides agree with TRBD2. The ends lost 8 bases at V and 1 base at J; junction bases unmatched: 7. CDR1 is MDHEN, CDR2 SYDVKM, per germline. This CDR3 region has 15 residues. The DNA of the CDR3 is TGTGCCAGCGGTCGGGGGGGGGCTTCCTACAATGAGCAGTTCTTC. Translation: CASGRGGASYNEQFF. Full variable domain (remainder filled in from reference TRBV28 and TRBJ2-1): DVKVTQSSRYLVKRTGEKVFLECVQDMDHENMFWYRQDPGLGLRLIYFSYDVKMKEKGDIPEGYSVSREKKERFSLILESASTNQTSMYLCASGRGGASYNEQFFGPGTRLTVL.

This clonotype was recorded at least ten times. The chain links TRBV20-1 to TRBJ2-7, with 10 bases aligning to TRBD1. From germline, CDR1 is DFQATT and CDR2 SNEGSKA (reference sequence). The CDR3 extends over 14 amino acids. Trimming took 1 base from V and 2 from J; bases not matched to a gene: 2. In DNA form, the CDR3 reads TGCAGTGCTAGAGTTGACAGGGGGCCCTACGAGCAGTACTTC. Its protein is CSARVDRGPYEQYF.

This clonotype has ten or more counts. This chain joins TRBV20-1 and TRBJ1-1; D not resolved. V was clipped by 6 bases and J by 1 base, with 15 bases between them. This CDR3 contains 14 residues. The germline V gene encodes CDR1 DFQATT and CDR2 SNEGSKA (reference sequence). CDR3: CSAPQARGNTEAFF. The CDR3 DNA sequence: TGCAGTGCCCCCCAAGCGCGGGGGAACACTGAAGCTTTCTTT.

This clonotype was picked up many times. This rearrangement joins TRBV12-3 or TRBV12-4 to TRBJ2-5; TRBD1 matches at 10 bases. The V gene end was trimmed by 8 bases and the J gene end by 4 bases; junction bases not matched to a gene: 7. This CDR3 contains 14 residues. CDR3 coding DNA: TGTGCCAGCCGGGGACAGGGGAAGGGAGAGACCCAGTACTTC. Its protein is CASRGQGKGETQYF.

This clonotype was counted many times. The CDR3 spells CASSLATAAETQYF. In DNA, the CDR3 is TGCGCCAGCAGCTTGGCCACGGCCGCAGAGACCCAGTACTTC. The rearrangement joins TRBV5-1 to TRBJ2-5; no clear D. This CDR3 has 14 amino acids. CDR1 and CDR2 (germline): SGHRS, YFSETQ. V was cut by 0 bases and J by 4 bases, with 10 bases left in between.

This chain joins TRBV9 and TRBJ2-7; D is unresolved. The CDR3 covers 13 residues. The ends were cut back, 0 bases at V and 7 bases at J, with 11 bases in the middle. CDR1 SGDLS and CDR2 YYNGEE come from the germline V gene. The CDR3 protein is CASSVASADEQYF. In nucleotides, the CDR3 is TGTGCCAGCAGCGTAGCCTCGGCAGATGAGCAGTACTTC.

This clonotype came up many times. The chain carries TRBV9 and TRBJ2-1; D ambiguous. With 6 bases removed from V and 8 bases from J, the gap between germline ends came to 9 bases. The CDR3 loop spans 11 amino acids. Germline V lookup: CDR1 SGDLS, CDR2 YYNGEE. The CDR3 DNA reads as TGTGCCAGCACGAGTGGGTATGAGCAGTTCTTC. Its protein is CASTSGYEQFF. Full variable domain (rest looked up from reference TRBV9 and TRBJ2-1): DSGVTQTPKHLITATGQRVTLRCSPRSGDLSVYWYQQSLDQGLQFLIQYYNGEERAKGNILERFSAQQFPDLHSELNLSSLELGDSALYFCASTSGYEQFFGPGTRLTVL.

This clonotype was seen repeatedly, ten times or more. The chain carries TRBV5-1 and TRBJ2-5; 10 bases are shared with TRBD2. CDR1 and CDR2 from the germline V gene are SGHRS and YFSETQ. The CDR3 totals 18 residues. J was trimmed by 1 base and V by 4 bases; bases with no gene match: 13. DNA of the CDR3: TGCGCCAGCAGCCCCAGCTTGGGTAGCGGGAGGTTCCAAGAGACCCAGTACTTC. This sequence encodes CASSPSLGSGRFQETQYF.

This clonotype was observed at least ten times. The chain recombines TRBV12-3 or TRBV12-4 with TRBJ1-2; the match to TRBD1 covers 10 bases. The CDR3 has 13 amino acids. Trimming at V came to 5 bases and at J to 4 bases, leaving 1 base not matched to a gene. The DNA for the CDR3 is TGTGCCAGCAGTGGGACAGGGGCCTATGGCTACACCTTC. Protein product: CASSGTGAYGYTF.

The table lists this clonotype with many counts. The CDR3 loop reads CASTDKGAGSTDTQYF. CDR3 coding DNA: TGTGCCAGTACTGATAAGGGAGCGGGCAGCACAGATACGCAGTATTTT. V usage is TRBV19 and J usage is TRBJ2-3; possible D gene TRBD2, 6 bases. Germline V gene data show CDR1 as LNHDA and CDR2 as SQIVND (reference sequence). The CDR3 is 16 residues long. V was trimmed by 7 bases and J by 0 bases, leaving 17 bases between them.

This clonotype was seen ten or more times. V usage is TRBV29-1 and J usage is TRBJ2-3; D is undetermined. V shed 3 bases and J shed 2 bases, with 21 bases lying between them. The CDR3 extends over 17 amino acids. The germline V gene encodes CDR1 SQVTM and CDR2 ANQGSEA. CDR3 sequence: CSVEAPRLSANTDTQYF. The CDR3 DNA follows: TGCAGCGTTGAGGCCCCCCGACTCAGCGCGAACACAGATACGCAGTATTTT.

The table lists this clonotype with many counts. V usage is TRBV27 and J usage is TRBJ2-1; tentative D call: TRBD1 (7 bases). V was pared by 3 bases and J by 7 bases, with 13 bases between. The CDR3 runs to 14 residues. In germline, CDR1 is MNHEY, CDR2 SMNVEV (reference sequence). DNA of the CDR3: TGTGCCAGCAGTTTGGAGGGACAGTCTAATGAGCAGTTCTTC. Translation: CASSLEGQSNEQFF.

This clonotype has at least ten counts. V is TRBV6-5 and J is TRBJ2-7; D perhaps matches TRBD1 (6 bases). CDR3 length: 14 amino acids. Germline-derived CDR1 and CDR2 are MNHEY and SVGAGI. Trimming cost V 6 bases and J 2 bases, with 14 bases left between them. DNA of the CDR3: TGTGCCAGCAGATTCCGGGACACGACCTACGAGCAGTACTTC. It translates to CASRFRDTTYEQYF.

V gene TRBV19 combines with J gene TRBJ2-7; 9 bases are shared with TRBD1. The germline gives CDR1 LNHDA, CDR2 SQIVND (reference sequence). Losses at the gene ends were 5 bases for V and 1 base for J; bases not matched to a gene: 6. This CDR3 is 15 amino acids long. The CDR3 here is CASSLGQGKSYEQYF. The CDR3 nucleotides are TGTGCCAGTAGTCTGGGACAGGGAAAATCCTACGAGCAGTACTTC.

The V gene is TRBV12-3 or TRBV12-4, the J gene TRBJ2-3; TRBD2 matches at 8 bases. CDR3 length: 18 residues. The CDR3 is CTIRTGKGWGGRPDTQYF. CDR3 nucleotide sequence: TGTACCATCCGGACGGGAAAAGGCTGGGGCGGGAGGCCAGATACGCAGTATTTT.

In this sample, this clonotype turned up many times. The V gene is TRBV5-1, the J gene TRBJ1-3; tentatively, D is TRBD1 (6 bases). V lost 3 bases, J lost 4 bases, and 14 bases lay in between. Germline assignment: CDR1 SGHRS and CDR2 YFSETQ. There are 15 residues in the CDR3. The CDR3 here is CASSSRGTSGNTIYF. The CDR3 nucleotides read TGCGCCAGCAGCTCCAGGGGAACTTCCGGAAACACCATATATTTT.

As concerns this clonotype: Germline and junction disagree at one end, which may indicate a read error. The rearrangement links TRBV29-1 to TRBJ2-1; a possible D gene is TRBD2 (6 bases). Looked up from germline, CDR1 is SQVTM and CDR2 is ANQGSEA. This CDR3 comprises 14 residues. The CDR3, as DNA: TGCAGCGTTGAACTAGCGAGAATTTACAATGAGCAGTCCTTC. Its protein is CSVELARIYNEQSF.

This clonotype was recorded at least ten times. The chain links TRBV7-6 to TRBJ1-3, with no clear D. CDR3 length equals 13 residues. V lost 5 bases to trimming and J lost 0 bases, with 5 bases between them. CDR1 and CDR2 from the germline V gene are SGHVS and FNYEAQ. The CDR3: CASSPISGNTIYF. In nucleotides, the CDR3 is TGTGCCAGCAGCCCTATCTCTGGAAACACCATATATTTT.

The sample holds many counts of this clonotype. The chain carries TRBV7-9 and TRBJ2-7; D unclear. Germline V gene data show CDR1 as SEHNR and CDR2 as FQNEAQ (reference sequence). Trimming cost V 5 bases and J 5 bases, with 10 bases left between them. This CDR3 region has 12 residues. The chain's CDR3 is CASSRVNDEQYF. CDR3 nucleotides: TGTGCCAGCAGCCGAGTAAATGACGAGCAGTACTTC.

This clonotype was counted many times. CDR3 sequence: CASRTALTYEQYF. DNA of the CDR3: TGTGCCAGCAGGACAGCGCTCACCTACGAGCAGTACTTC. V and J are TRBV28 and TRBJ2-7, with D perhaps TRBD1 (5 bases). Germline lookup yields CDR1 MDHEN and CDR2 SYDVKM. Trimming removed 6 bases from V and 2 bases from J, with 11 bases in between. The CDR3 contains 13 residues.

There are many counts of this clonotype. This chain connects TRBV4-3 to TRBJ1-5; the D gene is possibly TRBD1 (6 bases). Per germline, CDR1 LGHNA and CDR2 YSLEER. CDR3 length: 15 amino acids. V lost 3 bases and J 0 bases, leaving 9 bases between the germline ends. DNA of the CDR3: TGCGCCAGCAGCCAGGGGGCATATAGCAATCAGCCCCAGCATTTT. Encoded protein: CASSQGAYSNQPQHF.

This clonotype occurred many times. The chain joins TRBV9 to TRBJ1-6, with 7 nucleotides matching TRBD1. Trimming removed 1 base from V and 6 bases from J; junction bases left unmatched: 4. This CDR3 comprises 15 residues. CDR1 and CDR2 from the germline V gene are SGDLS and YYNGEE. CDR3 nucleotides: TGTGCCAGCAGCGTATATAAGGGGGCTAATTCACCCCTCCACTTT. As protein: CASSVYKGANSPLHF.

Only a few counts were recorded for this clonotype. CDR3 in DNA: TGTGCCAGCAGCTTAGCGCTTGGGGGTGGTGAAAAACTGTTTTTT. It translates to CASSLALGGGEKLFF. This chain links TRBV7-2 with TRBJ1-4; tentative D call: TRBD1 (5 bases). Germline CDR1 SGHTA, CDR2 FQGNSA. This CDR3 region has 15 residues. Trimming took off 0 bases at V and 7 bases at J, with 12 bases between the two ends.

The table lists this clonotype with many counts. The rearrangement links TRBV12-3 or TRBV12-4 to TRBJ2-1; perhaps TRBD1 as D (5 bases). Trimming removed 3 bases from V and 3 bases from J, with 12 bases in between. This CDR3 region has 15 residues. CDR3 sequence: CASSLRLGVYNEQFF. The CDR3 bases are TGTGCCAGCAGTTTGAGGCTAGGGGTCTACAATGAGCAGTTCTTC.

The sample holds many counts of this clonotype. The gene calls are TRBV30 and TRBJ2-2; D is uncertain. The CDR3 sequence is 16 residues long. With 0 bases removed from V and 1 base from J, the gap between germline ends came to 12 bases. Germline CDR1 reads GTSNPN; CDR2 reads SVGIG (reference sequence). The CDR3 protein is CAWSVRAGLNTGELFF. For the CDR3, the DNA is TGTGCCTGGAGTGTACGGGCAGGCCTGAACACCGGGGAGCTGTTTTTT. The variable domain in full, completed from reference TRBV30 and TRBJ2-2, reads SQTIHQWPATLVQPVGSPLSLECTVEGTSNPNLYWYRQAAGRGLQLLFYSVGIGQISSEVPQNLSASRPQDRQFILSSKKLLLSDSGFYLCAWSVRAGLNTGELFFGEGSRLTVL.

This clonotype has ten or more counts. This chain connects TRBV29-1 to TRBJ2-7, with 8 bases aligning to TRBD2. From germline, CDR1 is SQVTM and CDR2 ANQGSEA. This CDR3 is built from 15 residues. V was pared by 7 bases and J by 4 bases, with 15 bases of the junction left unmatched. CDR3 bases: TGCAGCGCTAGAACCCCACTAGCGGAGGGGTACGAGCAGTACTTC. Its protein is CSARTPLAEGYEQYF.

The rearrangement uses TRBV7-8 and TRBJ1-1, with D hard to call. V was pared by 5 bases and J by 4 bases, with 11 bases between. Germline V gene lookup returns CDR1 SGHVS and CDR2 FQNEAQ. This CDR3 has 13 amino acids. CDR3 in amino acids: CASSHKFGTEAFF. CDR3 in DNA: TGTGCCAGCAGCCACAAATTCGGCACTGAAGCTTTCTTT.

On this clonotype itself: The junction and the germline gene differ at one end; a read error may be behind it. The rearrangement joins TRBV4-2 to TRBJ2-1; D unclear. This CDR3 comprises 13 residues. Germline V CDR1 and CDR2: LGHNA, YNFKEQ. CDR3 sequence reads: CASSQDSYNEQLF. The CDR3 DNA sequence: TGTGCCAGCAGCCAAGACTCCTACAATGAGCAGCTCTTC.